The present entry profiles one T cell receptor (beta chain) with its context. Its antigen is unknown. This entry comes from a study of T cell responses to AZD1222 COVID-19 vaccine. Second-dose schedules of about 4 or about 12 weeks were combined. Germline lookup yields CDR1 SGHNT and CDR2 YYREEE (reference sequence). This CDR3 spans 16 amino acids. V gave up 4 bases and J gave up 4 bases; unmatched junction bases: 13. Study observations and caveats: Vaccine-related CD4 TCRs covered spike, predominating at 160-218 and 743-854. Sampling captured repertoires only after the peak T cell response. White British donors predominated, females outnumbered males, and clonal diversity was possibly underestimated.

Generated by immunoSEQ multiplex PCR, the TCRdb table keeps only in-frame clones and is missing some. The sample lists some 84,000 clones; approximately 90% were seen once. This TCR was recovered from an adult who received the AZD1222 COVID-19 vaccine. V gene TRBV5-4 combines with J gene TRBJ2-7; TRBD1 matches at 8 bases. The sequencing here drew on peripheral blood, taken 28 days after the second AZD1222 dose. CDR3 nucleotide sequence: TGTGCCAGCAGCGGAGCCCGGACAGGGCAGAGATACGAGCAGTACTTC. This sequence encodes CASSGARTGQRYEQYF.